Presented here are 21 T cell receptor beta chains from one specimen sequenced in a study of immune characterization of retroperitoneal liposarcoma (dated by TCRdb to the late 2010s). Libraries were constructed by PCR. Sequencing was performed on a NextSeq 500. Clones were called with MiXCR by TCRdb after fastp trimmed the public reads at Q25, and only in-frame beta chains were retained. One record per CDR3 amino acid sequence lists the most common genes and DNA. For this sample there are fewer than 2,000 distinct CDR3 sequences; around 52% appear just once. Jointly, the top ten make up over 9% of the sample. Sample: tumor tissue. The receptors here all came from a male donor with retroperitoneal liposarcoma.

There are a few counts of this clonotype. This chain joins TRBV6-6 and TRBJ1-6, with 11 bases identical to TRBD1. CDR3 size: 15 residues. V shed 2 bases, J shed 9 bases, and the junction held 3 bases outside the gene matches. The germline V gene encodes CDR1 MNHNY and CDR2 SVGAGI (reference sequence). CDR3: CASSYRTGGGSPLHF. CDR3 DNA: TGTGCCAGCAGTTACCGGACAGGGGGCGGTTCACCCCTCCACTTT.

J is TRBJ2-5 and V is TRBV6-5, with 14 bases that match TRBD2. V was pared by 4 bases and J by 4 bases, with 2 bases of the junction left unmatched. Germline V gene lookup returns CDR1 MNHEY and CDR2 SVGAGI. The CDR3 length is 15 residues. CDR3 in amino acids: CASSLGLAGAETQYF. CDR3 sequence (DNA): TGTGCCAGCAGTTTGGGACTAGCGGGAGCAGAGACCCAGTACTTC.

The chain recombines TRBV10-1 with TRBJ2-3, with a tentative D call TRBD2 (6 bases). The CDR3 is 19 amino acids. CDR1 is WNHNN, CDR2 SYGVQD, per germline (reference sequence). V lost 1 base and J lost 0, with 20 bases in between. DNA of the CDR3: TGCGCCAGCAGTGAGTTGCCAGCGGGCCATATCTGGAGCACAGATACGCAGTATTTT. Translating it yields CASSELPAGHIWSTDTQYF.

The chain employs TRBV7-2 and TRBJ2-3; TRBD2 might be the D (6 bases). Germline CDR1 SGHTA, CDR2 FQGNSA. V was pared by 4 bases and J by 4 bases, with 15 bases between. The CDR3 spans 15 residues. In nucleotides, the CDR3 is TGTGCCAGCAGCTCCGGCGGGGTTCGGGCAGATACGCAGTATTTT. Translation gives CASSSGGVRADTQYF.

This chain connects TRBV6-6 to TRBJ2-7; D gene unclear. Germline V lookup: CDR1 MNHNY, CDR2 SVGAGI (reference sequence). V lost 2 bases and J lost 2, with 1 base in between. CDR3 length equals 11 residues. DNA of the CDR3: TGTGCCAGCAGTTACACCTACGAGCAGTACTTC. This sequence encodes CASSYTYEQYF.

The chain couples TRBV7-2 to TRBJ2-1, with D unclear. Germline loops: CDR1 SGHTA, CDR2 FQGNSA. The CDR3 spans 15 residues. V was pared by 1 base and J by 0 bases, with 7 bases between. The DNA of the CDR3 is TGTGCCAGCAGCTTAGAATATACCTCCTACAATGAGCAGTTCTTC. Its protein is CASSLEYTSYNEQFF.

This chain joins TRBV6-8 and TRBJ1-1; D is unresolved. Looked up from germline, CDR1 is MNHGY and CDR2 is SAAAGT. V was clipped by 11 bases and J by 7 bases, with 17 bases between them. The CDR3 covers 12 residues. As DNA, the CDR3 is TGTGCCGCAATTAGACTGGACGGTGAAGCTTTCTTT. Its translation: CAAIRLDGEAFF.

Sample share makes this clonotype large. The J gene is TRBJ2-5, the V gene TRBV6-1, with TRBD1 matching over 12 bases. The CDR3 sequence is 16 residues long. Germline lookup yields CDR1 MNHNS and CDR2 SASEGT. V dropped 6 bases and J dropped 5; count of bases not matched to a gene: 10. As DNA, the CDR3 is TGTGCCAGCAGCGCCCGGGACAGGGGGCTAAGGGAGACCCAGTACTTC. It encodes CASSARDRGLRETQYF.

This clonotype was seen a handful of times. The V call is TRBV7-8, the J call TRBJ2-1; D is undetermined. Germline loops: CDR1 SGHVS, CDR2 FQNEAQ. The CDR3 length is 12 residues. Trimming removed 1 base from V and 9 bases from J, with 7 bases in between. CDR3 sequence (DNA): TGTGCCAGCAGCTTAGACGGGCCTGAGCAGTTCTTC. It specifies CASSLDGPEQFF.

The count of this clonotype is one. CDR3 bases: TGTGCCAGCAGTCCGAACACAGATACGCAGTATTTT. It codes for CASSPNTDTQYF. The chain combines TRBV6-8 with TRBJ2-3; D gene ambiguous. In germline, CDR1 is MNHGY, CDR2 SAAAGT. With 5 bases removed from V and 2 bases from J, the gap between germline ends came to 5 bases. The CDR3 contains 12 residues.

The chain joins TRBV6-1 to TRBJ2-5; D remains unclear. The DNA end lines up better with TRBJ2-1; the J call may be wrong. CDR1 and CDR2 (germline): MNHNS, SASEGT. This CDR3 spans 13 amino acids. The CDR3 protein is CASRPVRNNEQFF. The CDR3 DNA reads TGTGCCAGCAGACCGGTCAGGAACAATGAGCAGTTCTTC.

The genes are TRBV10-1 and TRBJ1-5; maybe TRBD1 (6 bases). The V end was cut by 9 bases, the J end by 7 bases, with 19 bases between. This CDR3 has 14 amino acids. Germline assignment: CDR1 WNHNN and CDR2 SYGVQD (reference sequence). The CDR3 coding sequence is TGCGCCAGTTTCGCTCAGGGGATGAAGCAGCCCCAGCATTTT. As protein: CASFAQGMKQPQHF.

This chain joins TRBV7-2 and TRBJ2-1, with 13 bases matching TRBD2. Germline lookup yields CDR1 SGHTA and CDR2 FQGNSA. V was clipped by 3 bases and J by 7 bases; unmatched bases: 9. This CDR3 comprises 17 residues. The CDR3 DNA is TGTGCCAGCAGCTTTGCCGGGACTAGCGGGATCGTTAATGAGCAGTTCTTC. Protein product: CASSFAGTSGIVNEQFF.

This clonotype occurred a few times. The DNA of the CDR3 is TGTGCCAGCATGGTCTCCAGGGGTGGTCTCAATGAGCAGTTCTTC. The encoded protein is CASMVSRGGLNEQFF. J is TRBJ2-1 and V is TRBV27, with D possibly TRBD1 on 6 matching bases. V was pared by 7 bases and J by 6 bases, with 19 bases between. The CDR3 covers 15 residues. Germline CDR1 reads MNHEY; CDR2 reads SMNVEV (reference sequence).

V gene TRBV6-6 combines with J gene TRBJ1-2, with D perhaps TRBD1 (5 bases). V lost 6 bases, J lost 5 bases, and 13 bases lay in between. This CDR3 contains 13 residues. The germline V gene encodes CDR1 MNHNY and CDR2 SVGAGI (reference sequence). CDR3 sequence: CASRKTGAYGYTF. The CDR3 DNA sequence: TGTGCCAGCAGAAAAACAGGAGCTTATGGCTACACCTTC.

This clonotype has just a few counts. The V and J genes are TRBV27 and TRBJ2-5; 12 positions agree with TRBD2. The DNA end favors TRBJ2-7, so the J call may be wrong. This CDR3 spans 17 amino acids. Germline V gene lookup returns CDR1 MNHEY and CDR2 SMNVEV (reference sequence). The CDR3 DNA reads TGTGCCAGCACCCAAACTGGACTAGCGGGGAAAAGTTACGAGCAGTACTTC. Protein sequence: CASTQTGLAGKSYEQYF.

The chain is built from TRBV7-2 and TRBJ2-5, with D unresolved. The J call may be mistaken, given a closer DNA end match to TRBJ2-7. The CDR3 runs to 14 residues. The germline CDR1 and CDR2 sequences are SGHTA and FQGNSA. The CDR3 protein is CASSPTDQNYEQYF. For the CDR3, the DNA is TGTGCCAGCAGCCCGACGGATCAAAACTACGAGCAGTACTTC.

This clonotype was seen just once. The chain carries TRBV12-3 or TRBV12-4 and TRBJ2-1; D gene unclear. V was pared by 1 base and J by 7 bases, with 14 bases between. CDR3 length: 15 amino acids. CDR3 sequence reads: CASSLGSQEANEQFF. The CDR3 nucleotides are TGTGCCAGCAGTTTAGGCAGTCAAGAAGCTAATGAGCAGTTCTTC.

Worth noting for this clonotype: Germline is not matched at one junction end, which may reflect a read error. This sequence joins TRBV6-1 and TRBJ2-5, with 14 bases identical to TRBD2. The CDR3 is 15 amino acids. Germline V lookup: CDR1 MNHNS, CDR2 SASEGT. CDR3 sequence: CVSGIRLAGGREQYF. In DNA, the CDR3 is TGTGTCAGCGGAATCCGACTAGCGGGGGGGCGTGAGCAGTACTTC.

The DNA for the CDR3 is TGTGCCAGCAGCTTAGATCATCTGAGCGGAAGGGCCCAGTACTTC. The encoded protein is CASSLDHLSGRAQYF. The chain joins TRBV7-4 to TRBJ2-5, with TRBD2 as a possible D gene (5 bases). CDR1 SGHVT and CDR2 SQSDAQ come from the germline V gene. The CDR3 covers 15 residues. The ends were cut back, 1 base at V and 9 bases at J, with 18 bases in the middle.

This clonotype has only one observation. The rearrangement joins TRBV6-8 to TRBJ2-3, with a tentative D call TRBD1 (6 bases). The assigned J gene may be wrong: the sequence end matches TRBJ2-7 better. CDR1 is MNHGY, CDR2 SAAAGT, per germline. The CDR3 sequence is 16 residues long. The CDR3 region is CASSLPAGTGWYEQYF. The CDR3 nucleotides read TGTGCCAGCAGTTTGCCCGCCGGTACAGGGTGGTACGAGCAGTACTTC.